These 5 T cell receptor beta chains came from one sample sequenced in a study of CD8+ T cells in alopecia areata. A sort of pooled cutaneous lymph node cells used CD4, CD8alpha, NKG2D, NKG2ACE and other stains. cDNA reverse transcribed from extracted RNA served as the sequencing template. Clones were sequenced by immunoSEQ multiplex PCR, and TCRdb holds only the in-frame ones, with some missing. Sampling found about 270,000 clones, none seen once. Sequencing was done on a sample of CD4+ T cells sorted from a lymph node. These receptors were obtained from a C3H/HeJ mouse with alopecia areata. MHC haplotype of the mouse line: H2-k.

With regard to this clone: Mouse gene names apply. The CDR3 end falls 4 residues outside the read, so it is completed with the germline J gene. The V call is TRBV13-1, the J call TRBJ1-1, with 7 bases lining up with TRBD1. V lost 4 bases and J lost 4; bases outside the gene matches: 1. CDR3 length equals 12 residues. Germline loops: CDR1 NSHNY, CDR2 SYGAGN. The CDR3 reads CASSWDSTEVFF. The covered CDR3 bases are TGTGCCAGCAGTTGGGACAGCACA.

This clone was detected a few times. The gene names given are mouse names. The CDR3 bases that were read are TGCACCTGCAGTACGACTGGGACTAGTGCAGAA. This encodes CTCSTTGTSAE. In full, the CDR3 reads CTCSTTGTSAETLYF. The rearrangement joins TRBV1 to TRBJ2-3; 7 nucleotides line up with TRBD2. From the germline J gene comes the end of the CDR3, since the read stops 4 residues before it. This CDR3 has 15 amino acids. Per the germline V gene, CDR1 is NSQYPW and CDR2 is LRSPGD (reference sequence). J lost 0 bases, V lost 5 bases, and 5 bases had no gene match.

As regards this clone: Mouse gene names and germline throughout. The observed sequence ends 4 residues before the CDR3 terminus, with the missing tail filled in from the germline J gene. The chain uses TRBV13-1 and TRBJ2-7, with TRBD1 as a possible D gene (6 bases). From germline, CDR1 is NSHNY and CDR2 SYGAGN. The CDR3 runs 17 residues. This CDR3 is CASSDPRLPGQKYEQYF. The DNA read from the CDR3 is TGTGCCAGCAGTGACCCTCGATTACCGGGACAAAAATAT.

In its sample, this clone was seen a few times. Germline and genes here are mouse. The read gets to within 4 residues of the CDR3 end, and the germline J gene fills in the rest. The chain is built from TRBV13-2 and TRBJ2-5, with 10 bases matching TRBD2. The CDR3 is 15 amino acids. Germline CDR1 reads NNHNN; CDR2 reads SYGAGS (reference sequence). V lost 5 bases, J lost 1 base, and 4 bases stayed unmatched. CDR3 bases read: TGTGCCAGCGGGGTTGACTGGGGGGACCAAGAC. The encoded protein is CASGVDWGDQD. The whole CDR3 sequence is CASGVDWGDQDTQYF.

Comment on this clone: Mouse gene names and germline throughout. Coverage ceases 4 residues before the CDR3 finishes, and the germline J gene fills in the end. J is TRBJ1-2 and V is TRBV31; the D gene is possibly TRBD1 (5 bases). Per germline, CDR1 GKSSPN and CDR2 SITVG. The germline V and J ends were trimmed by 1 base and 0 bases, with 12 bases remaining between them. This CDR3 comprises 15 residues. The sequenced part of the CDR3 DNA is TGTGCCTGGAGTCCCCCCGGGACTCCAAACTCC. Its translation: CAWSPPGTPNS. Given in full, the CDR3 is CAWSPPGTPNSDYTF.